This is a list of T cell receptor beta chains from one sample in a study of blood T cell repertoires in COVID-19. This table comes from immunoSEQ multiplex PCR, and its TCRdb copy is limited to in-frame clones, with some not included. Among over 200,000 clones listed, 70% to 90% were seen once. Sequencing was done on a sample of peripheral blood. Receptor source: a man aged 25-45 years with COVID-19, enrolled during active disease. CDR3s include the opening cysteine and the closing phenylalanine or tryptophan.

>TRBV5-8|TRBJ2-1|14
CASSLGLEGGEQFF
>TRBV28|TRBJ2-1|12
CASSLRAFEQFF
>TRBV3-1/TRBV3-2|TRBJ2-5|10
CASSQEREYF
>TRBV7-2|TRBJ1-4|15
CASSLAGTGWEKLFF
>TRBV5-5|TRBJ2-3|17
CASSSSGTGASADTQYF
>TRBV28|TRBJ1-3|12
CASRSTGNTIYF
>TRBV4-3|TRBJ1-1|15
CASSQVAGVNTEAFF
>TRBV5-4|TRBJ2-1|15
CASSLDSVFYNEQFF
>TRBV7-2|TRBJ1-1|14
CASARGGEGTEAFF
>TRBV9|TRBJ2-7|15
CASSVASGQTYEQYF
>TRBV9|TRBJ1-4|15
CASSLTGATNEKLFF
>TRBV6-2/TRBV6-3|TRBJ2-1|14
CASSINQGSAEQFF
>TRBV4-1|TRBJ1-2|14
CASSQGDSLYGYTF
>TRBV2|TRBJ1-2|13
CASSRTGGYGYTF
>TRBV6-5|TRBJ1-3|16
CASSYRTGRSGNTIYF
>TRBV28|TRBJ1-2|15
CASSLWVGLGYGYTF
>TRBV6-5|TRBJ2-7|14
CASSESDSAYEQYF
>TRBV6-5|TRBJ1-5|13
CASSYSIGQPQHF
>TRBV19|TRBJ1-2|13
CASGDRGGDGYTF
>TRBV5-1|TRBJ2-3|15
CASSLRQGRTDTQYF
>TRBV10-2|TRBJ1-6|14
CASSEDRYNSPLHF
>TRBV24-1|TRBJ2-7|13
CATSTDFSYEQYF
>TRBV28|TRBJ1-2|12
CASRGQGVGYTF
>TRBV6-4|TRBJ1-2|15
CASSDSSGDHYGYTF
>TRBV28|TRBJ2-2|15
CASSFTGQNTGELFF
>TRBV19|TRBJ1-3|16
CASSIGQGVSGNTIYF
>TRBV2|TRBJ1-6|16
CASSESRSSYNSPLHF
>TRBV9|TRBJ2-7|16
CASSVRPTGGGNEQYF
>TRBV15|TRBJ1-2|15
CATSPGPGGKGGYTF
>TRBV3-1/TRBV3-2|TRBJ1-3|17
CASSLQYRQNSGNTIYF
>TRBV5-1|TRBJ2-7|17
CASSYTHRQGQAHEQYF
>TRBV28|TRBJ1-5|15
CASSRRTGSNQPQHF
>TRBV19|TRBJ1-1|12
CASSTEDSSAFF
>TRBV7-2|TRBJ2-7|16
CASSPGLAGGAGEQYF
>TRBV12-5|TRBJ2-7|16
CASGLSPWDSPREQYF
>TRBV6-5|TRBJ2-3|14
CASSTPLAGSTQYF
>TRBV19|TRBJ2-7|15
CATRPTSYFSYEQYF
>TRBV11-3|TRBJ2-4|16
CASSLQGAGAKNIQYF
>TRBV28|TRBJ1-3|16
CASSPPDGSSGNTIYF
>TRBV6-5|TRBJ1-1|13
CASSRQGGSEAFF
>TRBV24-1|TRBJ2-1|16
CATSDGMGTFDNEQFF
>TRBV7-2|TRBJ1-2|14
CASRLGEGLYGYTF
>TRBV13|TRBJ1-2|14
CASRRQGGSYGYTF
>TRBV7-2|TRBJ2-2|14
CASSFTGFTGELFF
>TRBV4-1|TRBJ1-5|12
CASSQERGPQHF
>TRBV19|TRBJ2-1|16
CASSKRTSGSHNEQFF
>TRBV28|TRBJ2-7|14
CASSRRTGDYEQYF
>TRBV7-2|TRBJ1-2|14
CASSLQTDGRGYTF
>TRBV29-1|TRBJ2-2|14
CSANRDSLLGELFF
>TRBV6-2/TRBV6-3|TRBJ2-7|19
CASSYSTYQLATNSYEQYF
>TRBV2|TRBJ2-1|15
CASSDLSGGNNEQFF
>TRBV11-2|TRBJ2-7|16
CASSLGRTGPHYEQYF
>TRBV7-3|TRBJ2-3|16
CASSLGLAGGVDTQYF
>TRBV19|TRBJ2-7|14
CASSATSGSYEQYF
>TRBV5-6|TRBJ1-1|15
CASSLGPLVNTKAFF
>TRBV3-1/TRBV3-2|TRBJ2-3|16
CASSQTYPLPTDTQYF